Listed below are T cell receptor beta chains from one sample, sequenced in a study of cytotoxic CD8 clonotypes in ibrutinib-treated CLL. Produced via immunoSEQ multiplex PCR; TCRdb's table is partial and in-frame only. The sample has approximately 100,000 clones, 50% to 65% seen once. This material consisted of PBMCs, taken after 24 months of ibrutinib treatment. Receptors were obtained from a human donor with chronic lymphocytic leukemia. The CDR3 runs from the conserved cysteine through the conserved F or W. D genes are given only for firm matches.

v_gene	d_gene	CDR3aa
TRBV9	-	CASSPDANLNYGYTF
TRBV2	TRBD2	CASSAERWTLGGETQYF
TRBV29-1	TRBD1	CSGGGTGENTEAFF
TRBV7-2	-	CASSDLNEQFF
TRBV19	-	CASSTTSRSNQPQHF
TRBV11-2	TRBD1	CASSLEAGEGGLGQPQHF
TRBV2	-	CASGKETQYF
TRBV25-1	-	CASSSAVYQETQYF
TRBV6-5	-	CASSYSLQNTGELFF
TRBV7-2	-	CASSLRGQGNTIYF
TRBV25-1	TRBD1	CASSEYRTGHEQYF
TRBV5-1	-	CASSLDRTSIGELFF
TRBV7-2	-	CASSPHPPQPQHF
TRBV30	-	CAWTRSGTSYEQYF
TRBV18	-	CASSPDSNQETQYF
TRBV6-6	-	CASKAGGNTEAFF
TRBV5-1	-	CASSRLTGKGNSPLHF
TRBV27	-	CASSSTQTSNTEAFF
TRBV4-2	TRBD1	CASSAKGTGVEKLFF
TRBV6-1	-	CACSRRDNYNSPLHF
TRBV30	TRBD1	CAWSRTGPRDTQYF
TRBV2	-	CASSEKGFYEQYF
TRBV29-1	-	CSVLDSYYTDTQYF
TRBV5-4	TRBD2	CASSLGTSGVTGELFF
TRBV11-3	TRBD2	CASSFRGTSGGTDTQYF
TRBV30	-	CAWSVAVLEQYF
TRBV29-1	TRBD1	CSVGTGTDTQYF
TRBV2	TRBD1	CASRLRDRGRETQYF
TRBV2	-	CASSDLETQYF
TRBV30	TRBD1	CAWSGQGLVGYTF
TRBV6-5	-	CASRQGEAQPQHF
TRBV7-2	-	CASSFPETYEQYF
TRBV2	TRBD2	CASSEAGTSASEQFF
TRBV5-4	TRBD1	CASSFSGGNGELFF
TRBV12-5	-	CASGLGTPGDQPQHF
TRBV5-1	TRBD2	CASSLTSGANEQFF
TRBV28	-	CASSGATAGGYTF
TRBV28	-	CASMGVVGELFF
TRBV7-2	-	CASSPIFQGGVNTIYF
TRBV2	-	CAIKNMSYEQYF